These 30 T cell receptor beta chains were sequenced from one sample in a study of blood T cell repertoires in COVID-19 (dated by TCRdb to 2018 to 2021). The receptor library was made with the immunoSEQ multiplex PCR assay. Drawn from immuneACCESS, this table holds only the in-frame rearrangements with V and J called that TCRdb kept. Clones are partly lost; checked studies trace under half to an unresolved V gene and leave the rest unexplained. The table for this sample lists about 50,000 clones; around nine tenths of them were counted only once. About 28% of the sample belongs to the ten largest clones. Sequencing was performed on peripheral blood. The receptors were gathered from a human donor in a cohort sampled during active COVID-19.

This clone was counted only a few times. The CDR3 region is CASSPRGSSYNSPLHF. CDR3 sequence (DNA): TGTGCCAGTAGCCCCAGGGGCAGCTCCTATAATTCACCCCTCCACTTT. This chain links TRBV19 with TRBJ1-6; maybe TRBD1 (6 bases). Germline V gives CDR1 LNHDA, CDR2 SQIVND (reference sequence). There are 16 residues in the CDR3. Trimming took off 6 bases at V and 0 bases at J, with 12 bases between the two ends.

This clone was seen just once. The chain employs TRBV18 and TRBJ2-1; 8 nucleotides align to TRBD2. V trimming: 4 bases; J trimming: 1 base; junction bases outside the gene matches: 9. CDR1 KGHSH and CDR2 LQKENI come from the germline V gene. The CDR3 runs to 17 residues. CDR3 region: CASSRSASGSSYNEQFF. Written as DNA, the CDR3 is TGTGCCAGCTCACGTTCGGCAAGCGGGAGTTCCTACAATGAGCAGTTCTTC.

V usage is TRBV7-8 and J usage is TRBJ2-3, with D perhaps TRBD2 (6 bases). The germline CDR1 and CDR2 sequences are SGHVS and FQNEAQ. The ends were cut back, 3 bases at V and 0 bases at J, with 13 bases in the middle. The CDR3 contains 16 residues. Written as DNA, the CDR3 is TGTGCCAGCAGCTTCGAGCGGGTCGCTAGCACAGATACGCAGTATTTT. This codes for CASSFERVASTDTQYF.

This chain uses TRBV14 with TRBJ2-7, with D possibly TRBD2 on 7 matching bases. This CDR3 spans 15 amino acids. Germline V lookup: CDR1 SGHDN, CDR2 FVKESK. V was cut by 0 bases and J by 3 bases, with 12 bases left in between. CDR3 nucleotide sequence: TGTGCCAGCAGCCAAGAAAGGGGGGGCCTCTACGAGCAGTACTTC. It translates to CASSQERGGLYEQYF.

The chain uses TRBV29-1 and TRBJ2-7; possibly TRBD1 for D (5 bases). V was cut by 0 bases and J by 2 bases, with 14 bases left in between. The CDR3 has 15 residues. Germline CDR1 SQVTM, CDR2 ANQGSEA. CDR3 DNA: TGCAGCGTTGAAGATCAGGCAGGGATCCCCTACGAGCAGTACTTC. This gives the protein CSVEDQAGIPYEQYF.

The gene calls are TRBV6-2 or TRBV6-3 and TRBJ2-2; no definite D call. The CDR3 has 11 amino acids. V was clipped by 2 bases and J by 9 bases, with 4 bases between them. Germline values: CDR1 MNHEY, CDR2 SVGEGT. CDR3 in amino acids: CASSYVRELFF. The CDR3, as DNA: TGTGCCAGCAGTTACGTCAGGGAGCTGTTTTTT.

This clone has a single count. This chain connects TRBV14 to TRBJ1-6, with a weak D call TRBD1 (6 bases). Germline V CDR1 and CDR2: SGHDN, FVKESK. V was cut by 5 bases and J by 7 bases, with 12 bases left in between. The CDR3 is 14 amino acids. CDR3 nucleotide sequence: TGTGCCAGCAGCTGGGACACTGAAAATTCACCCCTCCACTTT. This sequence encodes CASSWDTENSPLHF.

The J gene is TRBJ2-2, the V gene TRBV7-9, with 11 bases lining up with TRBD2. Per germline, CDR1 SEHNR and CDR2 FQNEAQ (reference sequence). V trimming: 1 base; J trimming: 4 bases; junction bases outside the gene matches: 8. The CDR3 sequence is 18 residues long. The chain's CDR3 is CASSLEGGTSGFTGELFF. Written as DNA, the CDR3 is TGTGCCAGCAGCTTAGAAGGAGGGACTAGCGGATTCACCGGGGAGCTGTTTTTT. Using reference TRBV7-9 and TRBJ2-2 for the parts outside the CDR3, the full variable domain is DTGVSQNPRHKITKRGQNVTFRCDPISEHNRLYWYRQTLGQGPEFLTYFQNEAQLEKSRLLSDRFSAERPKGSFSTLEIQRTEQGDSAMYLCASSLEGGTSGFTGELFFGEGSRLTVL.

This chain joins TRBV4-3 and TRBJ1-1, with 7 bases lining up with TRBD1. The CDR3 runs 15 residues. Germline CDR1 reads LGHNA; CDR2 reads YSLEER. Trimming took 4 bases from V and 3 from J; bases not matched to a gene: 8. The CDR3 nucleotides are TGCGCCAGCAGCCGAGGAGGGACAGACCACACTGAAGCTTTCTTT. It is translated as CASSRGGTDHTEAFF.

The gene calls are TRBV14 and TRBJ2-1; 11 bases are shared with TRBD2. V trimming: 1 base; J trimming: 5 bases; junction bases outside the gene matches: 4. Germline loops: CDR1 SGHDN, CDR2 FVKESK. The CDR3 is 16 amino acids. The chain's CDR3 is CASSQVLAGGHNEQFF. DNA of the CDR3: TGTGCCAGCAGCCAAGTGCTAGCGGGGGGACACAATGAGCAGTTCTTC.

The V call is TRBV11-3, the J call TRBJ2-1; the D gene is possibly TRBD2 (5 bases). V was trimmed by 0 bases and J by 12 bases, leaving 6 bases between them. This CDR3 has 11 amino acids. Germline-derived CDR1 and CDR2 are SGHNT and YENEEA. In DNA, the CDR3 is TGTGCCAGCAGCTTAGACGGGATGCAGTTCTTC. It codes for CASSLDGMQFF.

The chain recombines TRBV5-4 with TRBJ2-5; TRBD2 aligns across 9 bases. Germline lookup yields CDR1 SGHNT and CDR2 YYREEE (reference sequence). Trimming cost V 4 bases and J 7 bases; bases outside gene matches: 17. The length of the CDR3 is 17 residues. DNA of the CDR3: TGTGCCAGCAGCACGAGGGGGCGGGAGGGCCGGCTGGGGACCCAGTACTTC. Translated: CASSTRGREGRLGTQYF.

This rearrangement joins TRBV30 to TRBJ2-3; 13 bases agree with TRBD2. The CDR3 spans 19 residues. The V gene end was trimmed by 2 bases and the J gene end by 3 bases; junction bases not matched to a gene: 14. Germline V gene sequence: CDR1 GTSNPN, CDR2 SVGIG (reference sequence). The CDR3 DNA reads TGTGCCTGGAGTCATACCTCCTGGACTAGCGGGAGTACGACAGATACGCAGTATTTT. It specifies CAWSHTSWTSGSTTDTQYF.

The J gene is TRBJ1-1, the V gene TRBV24-1; TRBD1 agrees at 8 bases. Germline V gene sequence: CDR1 KGHDR, CDR2 SFDVKD. The CDR3 has 16 amino acids. Trimming at V came to 2 bases and at J to 2 bases, leaving 6 bases not matched to a gene. CDR3 coding DNA: TGTGCCACCAGTGATTCGGGACAGGCGACAAACACTGAAGCTTTCTTT. Translating it yields CATSDSGQATNTEAFF.

The gene calls are TRBV3-1 (or the pseudogene TRBV3-2) and TRBJ2-1; 10 bases fit TRBD2. J gave up 6 bases and V 3 bases, and 5 bases lay outside the gene matches. From germline, CDR1 is LGHDT and CDR2 YNNKEL (reference sequence). This CDR3 has 15 amino acids. The CDR3 DNA reads TGTGCCAGCAGCCAGAGCGGGAGGGTGAGCAATGAGCAGTTCTTC. Its protein is CASSQSGRVSNEQFF.

The genes are TRBV18 and TRBJ2-7; 7 positions agree with TRBD2. Looked up from germline, CDR1 is KGHSH and CDR2 is LQKENI. The J segment lost 6 bases and the V segment lost 3 bases, leaving 5 bases of the junction unmatched. The CDR3 runs 13 residues. CDR3 protein: CASSPALAREQYV. The CDR3 DNA sequence: TGTGCCAGCTCACCGGCACTAGCGCGCGAGCAGTACGTC.

The rearrangement uses TRBV5-6 and TRBJ1-1; tentatively, D is TRBD1 (6 bases). Germline CDR1 and CDR2: SGHDT and YYEEEE. With 3 bases removed from V and 5 bases from J, the gap between germline ends came to 8 bases. The CDR3 covers 12 residues. For the CDR3, the DNA is TGTGCCAGCAGCTCGAGGGGGACTGAAGCTTTCTTT. This translates into CASSSRGTEAFF.

V gene TRBV5-4 combines with J gene TRBJ2-3; 8 bases agree with TRBD2. The CDR3 is made up of 14 amino acids. Per the germline V gene, CDR1 is SGHNT and CDR2 is YYREEE (reference sequence). V was clipped by 9 bases and J by 4 bases; unmatched bases: 10. The CDR3 here is CANGGAERPDTQYF. CDR3 nucleotide sequence: TGTGCCAACGGGGGGGCAGAGCGTCCAGATACGCAGTATTTT.

The chain is built from TRBV6-6 and TRBJ1-3, with D maybe TRBD1 (5 bases). CDR3 length: 16 residues. Germline lookup yields CDR1 MNHNY and CDR2 SVGAGI (reference sequence). Trimming shortened V by 5 bases and J by 7 bases, and 21 bases separated the two germline ends. CDR3 in amino acids: CASSQRMGGSLNTIYF. The CDR3 nucleotides read TGTGCCAGCAGTCAGCGTATGGGGGGTAGCCTGAACACCATATATTTT.

The chain is built from TRBV24-1 and TRBJ2-3; 7 positions match TRBD2. CDR1 is KGHDR and CDR2 is SFDVKD in the germline V gene. V trimming: 3 bases; J trimming: 3 bases; junction bases outside the gene matches: 8. The CDR3 is 16 residues long. CDR3 sequence (DNA): TGTGCCACCAGTGATGAGCAGGCCGGGAGGACAGATACGCAGTATTTT. Translated, it gives CATSDEQAGRTDTQYF.

This CDR3 reads CASSEQGNGYTF. Written as DNA, the CDR3 is TGTGCCAGTAGTGAACAGGGCAATGGCTACACCTTC. This sequence joins TRBV19 and TRBJ1-2; D is possibly TRBD1 (6 bases). Germline V gene lookup returns CDR1 LNHDA and CDR2 SQIVND (reference sequence). Trimming pared 5 bases from V and 6 bases from J, leaving 10 bases between. This CDR3 is built from 12 residues.

The chain couples TRBV11-3 to TRBJ2-3, with 11 bases fitting TRBD2. CDR1 SGHNT and CDR2 YENEEA come from the germline V gene. This CDR3 has 16 amino acids. The V and J ends lost 5 bases and 0 bases, in that order; junction bases with no gene match: 4. The CDR3 region has the DNA TGTGCCAGCAGCCGGGGACTAGCGGAGAGCACAGATACGCAGTATTTT. Its translation is CASSRGLAESTDTQYF.

This clone was observed a few times. The chain is built from TRBV10-1 and TRBJ2-5, with 9 bases matching TRBD2. J gave up 2 bases and V 4 bases, and 5 bases lay outside the gene matches. CDR1 and CDR2 from the germline V gene are WNHNN and SYGVQD (reference sequence). This CDR3 is 15 amino acids long. The CDR3 DNA follows: TGCGCCAGCAGTGGGATAGCGGGGGATCAAGAGACCCAGTACTTC. Encoded protein: CASSGIAGDQETQYF.

The V gene is TRBV19, the J gene TRBJ2-1, with a possible D match to TRBD2 (5 bases). The V gene's germline CDR1 is LNHDA and CDR2 SQIVND (reference sequence). This CDR3 is built from 15 residues. V was clipped by 5 bases and J by 0 bases, with 11 bases between them. CDR3: CASSLPTSSYNEQFF. CDR3 nucleotide sequence: TGTGCCAGTAGTCTACCCACTAGCTCCTACAATGAGCAGTTCTTC.

This rearrangement joins TRBV11-2 to TRBJ2-1; perhaps TRBD1 as D (6 bases). The CDR3 has 16 amino acids. CDR1 is SGHAT and CDR2 is FQNNGV in the germline V gene. V gave up 2 bases and J gave up 2 bases, with 13 bases separating them. CDR3 DNA sequence: TGTGCCAGCAGCTTACTCAGGGGTCGTACCTACAATGAGCAGTTCTTC. Translation gives CASSLLRGRTYNEQFF.

About this clone itself: A junction end diverges from the germline sequence, so it may reflect a read error. The chain joins TRBV3-1 (or the pseudogene TRBV3-2) to TRBJ2-5, with D possibly matching TRBD1 (6 bases). CDR3 size: 15 residues. Germline CDR1 LGHDT, CDR2 YNNKEL (reference sequence). CDR3 sequence (DNA): TGTGCCAGCAGCCAAGTTCAGGGGAGACAAGAGGCCCAGTACTTC. Translated: CASSQVQGRQEAQYF.

The chain employs TRBV24-1 and TRBJ2-5; the match to TRBD2 covers 13 bases. V lost 4 bases to trimming and J lost 3 bases; unmatched junction nucleotides: 4. CDR3 size: 16 residues. Germline lookup yields CDR1 KGHDR and CDR2 SFDVKD. The CDR3 region has the DNA TGTGCCACCAGTGACCCGACTAGCGGGAGGAAAGAGACCCAGTACTTC. The encoded protein is CATSDPTSGRKETQYF.

The V call is TRBV7-9, the J call TRBJ2-5; 7 bases align to TRBD2. Germline CDR1 reads SEHNR; CDR2 reads FQNEAQ (reference sequence). This CDR3 is 12 amino acids long. V lost 7 bases to trimming and J lost 5 bases; unmatched junction nucleotides: 4. Written as DNA, the CDR3 is TGTGCCAGCATAGGACTAGTTGAGACCCAGTACTTC. Its translation is CASIGLVETQYF.

A remark on this clone: The sample contains more than one DNA sequence encoding this CDR3. The J gene is TRBJ2-5, the V gene TRBV10-3; TRBD2 might be the D (6 bases). Trimming shortened V by 3 bases and J by 5 bases, and 7 bases separated the two germline ends. This CDR3 has 12 residues. Germline CDR1 is ENHRY and CDR2 is SYGVKD. CDR3 in amino acids: CAISERGETQYF. CDR3 coding DNA: TGTGCCATCAGTGAACGGGGGGAGACCCAGTACTTC.

This sequence joins TRBV9 and TRBJ2-3; 12 bases are a match to TRBD2. The CDR3 loop spans 16 amino acids. CDR1 is SGDLS and CDR2 is YYNGEE in the germline V gene. The V segment lost 2 bases and the J segment 3 bases; nucleotides outside the gene matches: 4. The CDR3 DNA reads as TGTGCCAGCAGCGTCGGACTAGCGGGGAGAACAGATACGCAGTATTTT. Protein sequence: CASSVGLAGRTDTQYF.